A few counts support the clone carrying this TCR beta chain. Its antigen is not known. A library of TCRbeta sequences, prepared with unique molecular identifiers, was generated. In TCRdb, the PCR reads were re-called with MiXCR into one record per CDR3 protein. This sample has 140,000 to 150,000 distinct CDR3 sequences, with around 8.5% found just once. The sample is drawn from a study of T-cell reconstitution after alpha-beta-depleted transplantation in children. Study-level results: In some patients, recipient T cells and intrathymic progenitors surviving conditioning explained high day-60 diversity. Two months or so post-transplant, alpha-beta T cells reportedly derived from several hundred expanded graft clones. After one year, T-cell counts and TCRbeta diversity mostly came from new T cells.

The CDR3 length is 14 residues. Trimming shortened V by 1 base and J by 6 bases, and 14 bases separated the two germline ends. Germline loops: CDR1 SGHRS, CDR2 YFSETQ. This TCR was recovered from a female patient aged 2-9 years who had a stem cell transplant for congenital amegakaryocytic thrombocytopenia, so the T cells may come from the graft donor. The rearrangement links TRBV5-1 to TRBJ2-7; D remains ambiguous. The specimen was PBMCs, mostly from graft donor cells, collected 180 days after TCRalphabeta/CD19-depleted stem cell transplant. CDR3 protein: CASSLSLPGSEQYF. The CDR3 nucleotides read TGCGCCAGCAGCTTGAGCTTACCGGGCAGCGAGCAGTACTTC.